One sample yielded the 7 T cell receptor beta chains listed below, sequenced in a study of blood T cell repertoires in COVID-19. Here immunoSEQ multiplex PCR was the method, and the copy in TCRdb shows in-frame clones only, minus some. The profile shows about 300,000 clones, about nine tenths of them singletons. The sequenced sample was PBMCs or T cells enriched from blood (not recorded which). The receptors originated from a woman aged 45-60 years who had been exposed to COVID-19.

This chain links TRBV2 with TRBJ2-3, with 14 bases fitting TRBD2. The germline CDR1 and CDR2 sequences are SNHLY and FYNNEI. The CDR3 is 19 residues long. The trim removed 2 bases at V and 4 bases at J, leaving 11 bases unmatched. CDR3 loop: CASSEPLGLAGDRADTQYF. CDR3 nucleotides: TGTGCCAGCAGTGAACCCCTGGGACTAGCGGGGGACAGGGCAGATACGCAGTATTTT.

The gene calls are TRBV10-2 and TRBJ1-6; no clear D gene. V lost 0 bases and J 10 bases, leaving 16 bases between the germline ends. The CDR3 totals 16 residues. Germline V CDR1 and CDR2: WSHSY, SAAADI. The CDR3 reads CASSESGLGGSSPLHF. The CDR3 DNA sequence: TGCGCCAGCAGTGAGTCGGGGTTGGGAGGAAGCTCACCCCTCCACTTT.

V gene TRBV7-2 combines with J gene TRBJ1-5; D is perhaps TRBD1 (5 bases). Germline-derived CDR1 and CDR2 are SGHTA and FQGNSA. Trimming stripped 2 bases from V and 7 bases from J, with 21 bases between. The CDR3 has 17 amino acids. The CDR3 nucleotides are TGTGCCAGCAGCTTAAGCGTAGGCCTCCTGAAGGGGCAGCCCCAGCATTTT. Translated, it gives CASSLSVGLLKGQPQHF.

The chain joins TRBV3-1 (or the pseudogene TRBV3-2) to TRBJ2-2; possible D gene TRBD2, 5 bases. Germline V gene sequence: CDR1 LGHDT, CDR2 YNNKEL (reference sequence). The CDR3 extends over 16 amino acids. V lost 1 base, J lost 0 bases, and 9 bases lay in between. In DNA, the CDR3 is TGTGCCAGCAGCCAAGGGACTCTCGCGAACACCGGGGAGCTGTTTTTT. Its translation is CASSQGTLANTGELFF.

J is TRBJ2-6 and V is TRBV7-9; D is unclear. Germline values: CDR1 SEHNR, CDR2 FQNEAQ (reference sequence). The CDR3 covers 15 residues. Deletions cut 5 bases from V and 2 bases from J, with 10 bases between. The CDR3 spells CASSPSGTGANVLTF. CDR3 nucleotides: TGTGCCAGCAGCCCTTCGGGTACTGGGGCCAACGTCCTGACTTTC. Variable domain in full (rest from reference TRBV7-9 and TRBJ2-6): DTGVSQNPRHKITKRGQNVTFRCDPISEHNRLYWYRQTLGQGPEFLTYFQNEAQLEKSRLLSDRFSAERPKGSFSTLEIQRTEQGDSAMYLCASSPSGTGANVLTFGAGSRLTVL.

The chain joins TRBV18 to TRBJ2-7, with TRBD2 as a possible D gene (5 bases). The V gene lost 6 bases and the J gene lost 3 bases, with 21 bases spanning the gap. The CDR3 length is 16 residues. Germline V gives CDR1 KGHSH, CDR2 LQKENI. This chain's CDR3 is CASSFTQSRGFYEQYF. In DNA, the CDR3 is TGTGCCAGCTCGTTCACCCAATCCCGGGGATTCTACGAGCAGTACTTC.

The chain joins TRBV29-1 to TRBJ2-7, with 7 bases identical to TRBD2. The CDR3 runs to 12 residues. The ends lost 6 bases at V and 6 bases at J; junction bases unmatched: 8. Per the germline V gene, CDR1 is SQVTM and CDR2 is ANQGSEA. The CDR3: CSVGGEKGEQYF. CDR3 in DNA: TGCAGCGTGGGGGGGGAAAAGGGCGAGCAGTACTTC.